This T cell receptor (beta chain) was observed in a study of blood T cell repertoires in COVID-19. Whole-study context: Sources were T cells, B-cell-depleted T cells, or PBMCs; the material itself was cDNA or gDNA.

Clones were sequenced by immunoSEQ multiplex PCR, and TCRdb holds only the in-frame ones, with some missing. The data contain 130,000 or so clones, approximately 84% of them singletons. Per the germline V gene, CDR1 is SGHRS and CDR2 is YFSETQ. This CDR3 is built from 16 residues. Trimming stripped 5 bases from V and 0 bases from J, with 12 bases between. This clone was seen a few times. This clonotype was sampled from a woman aged 80 or over with acute or convalescent COVID-19. The sequencing input was peripheral blood. The chain uses TRBV5-1 and TRBJ2-6; weak D call: TRBD1 (5 bases). CDR3 in DNA: TGCGCCAGCAGTCCCGCAGGGTCCTCTGGGGCCAACGTCCTGACTTTC. This codes for CASSPAGSSGANVLTF. The full variable domain, completed using reference TRBV5-1 and TRBJ2-6, is KAGVTQTPRYLIKTRGQQVTLSCSPISGHRSVSWYQQTPGQGLQFLFEYFSETQRNKGNFPGRFSGRQFSNSRSEMNVSTLELGDSALYLCASSPAGSSGANVLTFGAGSRLTVL.